What follows is one T cell receptor beta chain and its context. No antigen is known for it. Between the trimmed V and J ends, which lost 4 bases and 3 bases, there was a span of 13 bases. Germline values: CDR1 SGHTA, CDR2 FQGNSA. The CDR3 runs 14 residues. This sample stems from a study of shared clonotypes between healthy human individuals. Findings and caveats of the study: Non-shared clonotypes displayed generation probabilities falling below those of clonotypes present in all four donors. Relative to memory subsets, naive subsets generally showed larger estimated richness.

Splitting of CD4+ cells produced CD45RA+ naive and CD45RA-negative memory subsets. Libraries were prepared by immunoSEQ multiplex PCR; TCRdb keeps only in-frame clonotypes and omits some of them. The sample lists about 1.1 million clones, around three quarters occurring once. This sequence was found in a man aged 18 to 30 in good health. Some clones in this sample may be carry-over from other donors' samples. The V gene is TRBV7-2, the J gene TRBJ2-7; D remains unclear. The sample consisted of memory CD4+ T cells from PBMCs. Regarding subset: CD45RA-negative fraction. The DNA of the CDR3 is TGTGCCAGCAGCTCCAGCCCCCATAACTACGAGCAGTACTTC. Translated: CASSSSPHNYEQYF.